A single sample is the source of the 14 T cell receptor beta chains below, sequenced in a study of OX40 agonist ivuxolimab in advanced cancers. This table comes from immunoSEQ multiplex PCR, and its TCRdb copy is limited to in-frame clones, with some not included. The sample contains some 77,000 clones, around 90% of which appear only once. Sequenced material: CD4+ or CD8+ T cells sorted from blood, taken in a trial of the OX40 agonist ivuxolimab. The origin of the receptors is an adult with an advanced solid tumor such as melanoma, head and neck, liver or kidney cancer.

The genes are TRBV4-2 and TRBJ2-2; D is possibly TRBD2 (5 bases). The V gene's germline CDR1 is LGHNA and CDR2 YNFKEQ. Between the trimmed V and J ends, which lost 3 bases and 4 bases, there was a span of 9 bases. The CDR3 covers 14 residues. This CDR3 reads CASSHGVATGELFF. The CDR3 DNA reads as TGTGCCAGCAGCCACGGGGTGGCCACCGGGGAGCTGTTTTTT.

This chain joins TRBV11-2 and TRBJ1-3; weak D call: TRBD1 (5 bases). Germline V gene data show CDR1 as SGHAT and CDR2 as FQNNGV. V was shortened by 5 bases and J by 5 bases, with 13 bases between the two germline ends. The CDR3 contains 14 residues. The DNA of the CDR3 is TGTGCCAGCAGCACCCGGGACGGACGAAACACCATATATTTT. Its translation is CASSTRDGRNTIYF.

V usage is TRBV6-6 and J usage is TRBJ1-2, with unresolved D. The CDR3 runs 12 residues. V was trimmed by 6 bases and J by 4 bases, leaving 9 bases between them. Per germline, CDR1 MNHNY and CDR2 SVGAGI (reference sequence). This chain's CDR3 is CASSPRGYGYTF. The CDR3 bases are TGTGCCAGCAGCCCGCGGGGCTATGGCTACACCTTC.

This chain uses TRBV2 with TRBJ2-7, with TRBD1 matching over 7 bases. V dropped 6 bases and J dropped 0; count of bases not matched to a gene: 5. Germline-derived CDR1 and CDR2 are SNHLY and FYNNEI. The CDR3 covers 14 residues. The CDR3 sequence: CASRDRASSYEQYF. DNA of the CDR3: TGTGCCAGCAGAGACAGGGCGAGCTCCTACGAGCAGTACTTC.

This chain connects TRBV7-1 to TRBJ1-2; TRBD1 matches at 7 bases. TRBV7-1 is identified as an open reading frame with a role that is uncertain. The CDR3 contains 15 residues. V lost 4 bases and J lost 3; bases outside the gene matches: 8. The CDR3 loop reads CASSLRQGGDYGYTF. CDR3 DNA sequence: TGTGCCAGCAGCTTAAGACAGGGCGGGGACTATGGCTACACCTTC.

The V and J genes are TRBV28 and TRBJ2-3; D is possibly TRBD1 (6 bases). V lost 8 bases and J 3 bases, leaving 15 bases between the germline ends. Germline V lookup: CDR1 MDHEN, CDR2 SYDVKM. The CDR3 runs to 14 residues. CDR3 sequence reads: CASQRGRGTDTQYF. DNA of the CDR3: TGTGCCAGCCAAAGGGGCAGGGGAACAGATACGCAGTATTTT.

This rearrangement joins TRBV30 to TRBJ2-5, with D tentatively TRBD2 (6 bases). V lost 1 base and J 4 bases, leaving 22 bases between the germline ends. Germline CDR1 GTSNPN, CDR2 SVGIG (reference sequence). CDR3 length equals 17 residues. The CDR3 coding sequence is TGTGCCTGGAGTGCCCCTCGACGGGGGACCTACGGAGAGACCCAGTACTTC. Amino acids: CAWSAPRRGTYGETQYF. Looking up the rest from reference TRBV30 and TRBJ2-5 gives the full variable domain: SQTIHQWPATLVQPVGSPLSLECTVEGTSNPNLYWYRQAAGRGLQLLFYSVGIGQISSEVPQNLSASRPQDRQFILSSKKLLLSDSGFYLCAWSAPRRGTYGETQYFGPGTRLLVL.

Regarding this clone: The germline gene is not matched at one end of the junction; a read error may be the cause. The CDR3 loop reads CSVPDRQGYSEQFF. The CDR3 DNA reads as TGCAGCGTTCCCGACCGTCAGGGGTACAGTGAGCAGTTCTTC. J is TRBJ2-1 and V is TRBV29-1; perhaps TRBD1 as D (6 bases). Germline V gives CDR1 SQVTM, CDR2 ANQGSEA. This CDR3 region has 14 residues.

The chain is built from TRBV30 and TRBJ2-4; 12 bases agree with TRBD2. The CDR3 runs to 16 residues. The germline V gene has CDR1 GTSNPN and CDR2 SVGIG (reference sequence). CDR3 sequence: CAMTSGSAIAKNIQYF. CDR3 in DNA: TGTGCGATGACTAGCGGGAGCGCAATAGCCAAAAACATTCAGTACTTC.

The rearrangement joins TRBV28 to TRBJ1-4, with TRBD1 matching over 7 bases. V dropped 8 bases and J dropped 3; count of bases not matched to a gene: 3. Germline CDR1 reads MDHEN; CDR2 reads SYDVKM. The CDR3 consists of 13 residues. The CDR3 DNA reads TGTGCCAGCGAGACAGGGTCTAATGAAAAACTGTTTTTT. The encoded protein is CASETGSNEKLFF.

This chain links TRBV2 with TRBJ1-5; D ambiguous. The CDR3 is 13 residues long. Trimming cost V 4 bases and J 5 bases, with 9 bases left between them. Germline V gene data show CDR1 as SNHLY and CDR2 as FYNNEI. The CDR3 nucleotides are TGTGCCAGCAGTGTGTTAGCCGATCAGCCCCAGCATTTT. This encodes CASSVLADQPQHF.

This clone was picked up a small number of times. The chain couples TRBV12-5 to TRBJ1-2; 11 bases fit TRBD1. This CDR3 is built from 15 residues. Germline CDR1 is LGHNT and CDR2 is FRNRAP. Losses at the gene ends were 7 bases for V and 4 bases for J; bases not matched to a gene: 8. The CDR3 DNA is TGTGCTAGTGACCGGACAGGGGGCGGGATCTATGGCTACACCTTC. Translating it yields CASDRTGGGIYGYTF. Full variable domain (remainder filled in from reference TRBV12-5 and TRBJ1-2): DARVTQTPRHKVTEMGQEVTMRCQPILGHNTVFWYRQTMMQGLELLAYFRNRAPLDDSGMPKDRFSAEMPDATLATLKIQPSEPRDSAVYFCASDRTGGGIYGYTFGSGTRLTVV.

This clone was seen a single time. This chain connects TRBV18 to TRBJ2-1, with TRBD2 matching 9 bases. Germline values: CDR1 KGHSH, CDR2 LQKENI. With 4 bases clipped from V and 8 bases from J, the junction kept 15 bases outside the gene matches. This CDR3 region has 17 residues. The CDR3 here is CASSRLPGLAQQYEQFF. As DNA, the CDR3 is TGTGCCAGCTCACGATTACCGGGACTAGCTCAACAATATGAGCAGTTCTTC.

The rearrangement links TRBV6-6 to TRBJ2-7; the D call may be TRBD1 or TRBD2 (6 bases each). The germline CDR1 and CDR2 sequences are MNHNY and SVGAGI (reference sequence). The CDR3 totals 14 residues. The V end lost 7 bases, the J end lost 7 bases, and 20 bases lay between the germline ends. The chain's CDR3 is CASTKPGAGGEQYF. CDR3 bases: TGTGCCAGCACCAAGCCAGGGGCCGGAGGGGAGCAGTACTTC.